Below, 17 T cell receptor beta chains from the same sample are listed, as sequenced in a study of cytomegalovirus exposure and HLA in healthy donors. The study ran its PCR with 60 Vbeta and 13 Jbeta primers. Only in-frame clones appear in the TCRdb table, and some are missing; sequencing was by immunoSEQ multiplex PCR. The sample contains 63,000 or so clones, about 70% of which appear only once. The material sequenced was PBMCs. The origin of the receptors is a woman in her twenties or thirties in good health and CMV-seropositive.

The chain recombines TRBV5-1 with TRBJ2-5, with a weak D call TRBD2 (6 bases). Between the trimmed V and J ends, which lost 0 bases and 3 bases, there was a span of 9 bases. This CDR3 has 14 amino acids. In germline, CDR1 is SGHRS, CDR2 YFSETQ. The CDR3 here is CASSLGGTEETQYF. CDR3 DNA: TGCGCCAGCAGCTTGGGCGGGACTGAAGAGACCCAGTACTTC.

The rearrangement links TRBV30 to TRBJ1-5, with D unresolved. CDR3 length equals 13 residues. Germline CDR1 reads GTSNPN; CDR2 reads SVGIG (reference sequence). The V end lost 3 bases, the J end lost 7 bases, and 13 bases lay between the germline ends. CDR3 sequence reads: CAWRSGIGQPQHF. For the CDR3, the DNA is TGTGCCTGGAGGTCGGGAATTGGACAGCCCCAGCATTTT.

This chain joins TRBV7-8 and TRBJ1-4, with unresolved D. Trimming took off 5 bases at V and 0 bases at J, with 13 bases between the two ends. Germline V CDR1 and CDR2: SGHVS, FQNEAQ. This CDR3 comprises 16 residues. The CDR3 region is CASSLNQAATNEKLFF. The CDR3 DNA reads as TGTGCCAGCAGCCTAAATCAGGCCGCAACTAATGAAAAACTGTTTTTT.

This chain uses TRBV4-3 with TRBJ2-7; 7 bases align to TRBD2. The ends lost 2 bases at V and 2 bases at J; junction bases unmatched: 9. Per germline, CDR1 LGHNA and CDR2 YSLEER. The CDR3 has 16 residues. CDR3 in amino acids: CASSQLPGLTTYEQYF. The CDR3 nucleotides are TGCGCCAGCAGCCAACTCCCGGGACTAACCACCTACGAGCAGTACTTC.

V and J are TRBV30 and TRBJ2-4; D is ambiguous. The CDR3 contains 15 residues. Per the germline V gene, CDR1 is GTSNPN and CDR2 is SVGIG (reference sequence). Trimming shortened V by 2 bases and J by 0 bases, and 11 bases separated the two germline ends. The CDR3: CAWSPPGLAKNIQYF. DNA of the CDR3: TGTGCCTGGAGTCCCCCAGGATTAGCCAAAAACATTCAGTACTTC.

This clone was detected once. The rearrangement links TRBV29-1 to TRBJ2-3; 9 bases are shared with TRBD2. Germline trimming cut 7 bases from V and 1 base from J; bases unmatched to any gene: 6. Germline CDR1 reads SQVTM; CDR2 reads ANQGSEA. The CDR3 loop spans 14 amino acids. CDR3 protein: CSDLKREGTDTQYF. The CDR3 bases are TGCAGCGATCTAAAGCGGGAGGGCACAGATACGCAGTATTTT.

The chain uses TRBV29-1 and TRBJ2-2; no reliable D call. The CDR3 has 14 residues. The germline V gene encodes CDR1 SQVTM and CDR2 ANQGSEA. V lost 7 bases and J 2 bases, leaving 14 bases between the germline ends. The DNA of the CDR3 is TGCAGCGGAAGAGGTCCCGCTAACACCGGGGAGCTGTTTTTT. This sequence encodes CSGRGPANTGELFF.

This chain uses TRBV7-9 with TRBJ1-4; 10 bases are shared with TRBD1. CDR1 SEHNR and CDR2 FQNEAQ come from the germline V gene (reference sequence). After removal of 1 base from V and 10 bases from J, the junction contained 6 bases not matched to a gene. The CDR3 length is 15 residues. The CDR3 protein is CASSLGGDRGGKLFF. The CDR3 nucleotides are TGTGCCAGCAGCTTAGGTGGGGACAGGGGAGGAAAACTGTTTTTT.

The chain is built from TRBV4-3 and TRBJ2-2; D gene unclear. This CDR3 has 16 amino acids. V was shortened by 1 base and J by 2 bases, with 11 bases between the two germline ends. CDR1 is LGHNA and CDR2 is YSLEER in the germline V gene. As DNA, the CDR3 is TGCGCCAGCAGCCAAGGAGGCATCGCTAACACCGGGGAGCTGTTTTTT. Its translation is CASSQGGIANTGELFF.

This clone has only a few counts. This CDR3 reads CASGGEGAQYF. The CDR3 bases are TGTGCCAGCGGGGGCGAGGGAGCCCAGTACTTC. V and J are TRBV2 and TRBJ2-5; TRBD1 is a possible D gene (6 bases). Per the germline V gene, CDR1 is SNHLY and CDR2 is FYNNEI. There are 11 residues in the CDR3. V was shortened by 8 bases and J by 9 bases, with 13 bases between the two germline ends.

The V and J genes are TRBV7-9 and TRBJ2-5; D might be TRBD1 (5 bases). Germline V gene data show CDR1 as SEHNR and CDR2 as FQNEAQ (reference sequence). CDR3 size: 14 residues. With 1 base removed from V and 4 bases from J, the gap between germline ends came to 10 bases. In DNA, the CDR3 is TGTGCCAGCAGCTTAGGGGCAGGGCCAGAGACCCAGTACTTC. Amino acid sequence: CASSLGAGPETQYF.

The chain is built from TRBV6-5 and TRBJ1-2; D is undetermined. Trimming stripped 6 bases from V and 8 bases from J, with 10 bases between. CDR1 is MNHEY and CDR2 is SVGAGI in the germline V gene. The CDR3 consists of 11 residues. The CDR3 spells CASSSGLGYTF. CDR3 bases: TGTGCCAGCAGCAGCGGTTTAGGCTACACCTTC.

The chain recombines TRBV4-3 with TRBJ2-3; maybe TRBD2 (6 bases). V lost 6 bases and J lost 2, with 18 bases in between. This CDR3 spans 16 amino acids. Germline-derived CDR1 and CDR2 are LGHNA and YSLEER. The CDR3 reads CASSHDSGSNTDTQYF. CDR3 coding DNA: TGCGCCAGCAGTCATGACAGCGGGTCCAACACAGATACGCAGTATTTT.

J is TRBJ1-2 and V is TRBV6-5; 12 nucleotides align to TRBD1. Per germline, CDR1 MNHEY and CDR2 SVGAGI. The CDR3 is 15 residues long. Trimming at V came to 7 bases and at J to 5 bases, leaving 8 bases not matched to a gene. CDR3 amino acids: CASIPGTGGRYGYTF. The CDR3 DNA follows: TGTGCCAGCATACCTGGGACAGGGGGCCGGTATGGCTACACCTTC.

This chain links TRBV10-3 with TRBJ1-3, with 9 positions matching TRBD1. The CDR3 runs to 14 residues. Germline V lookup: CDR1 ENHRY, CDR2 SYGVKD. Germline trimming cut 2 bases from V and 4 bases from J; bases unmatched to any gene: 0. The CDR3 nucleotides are TGTGCCATCAGTGAGGACAGGGGGGGAAACACCATATATTTT. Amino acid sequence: CAISEDRGGNTIYF.

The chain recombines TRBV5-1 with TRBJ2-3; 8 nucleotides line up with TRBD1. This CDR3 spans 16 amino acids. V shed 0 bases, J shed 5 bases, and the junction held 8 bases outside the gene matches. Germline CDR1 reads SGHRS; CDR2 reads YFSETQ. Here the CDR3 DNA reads TGCGCCAGCAGCTTGGTCACCGGGACAGGAGGAGATACGCAGTATTTT. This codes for CASSLVTGTGGDTQYF.

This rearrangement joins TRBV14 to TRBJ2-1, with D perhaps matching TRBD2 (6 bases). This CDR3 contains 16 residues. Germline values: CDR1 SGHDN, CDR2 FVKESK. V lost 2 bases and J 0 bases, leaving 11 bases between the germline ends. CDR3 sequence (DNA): TGTGCCAGCAGCCAAAAAACTAGCTTCTCCTACAATGAGCAGTTCTTC. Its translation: CASSQKTSFSYNEQFF. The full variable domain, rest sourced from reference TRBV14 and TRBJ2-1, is EAGVTQFPSHSVIEKGQTVTLRCDPISGHDNLYWYRRVMGKEIKFLLHFVKESKQDESGMPNNRFLAERTGGTYSTLKVQPAELEDSGVYFCASSQKTSFSYNEQFFGPGTRLTVL.